A selection of T cell receptor beta chains follows, all from one sample in a study of STAT5B mutations in CD4+ large granular lymphocyte leukemia. Libraries were prepared by immunoSEQ multiplex PCR; TCRdb keeps only in-frame clonotypes and omits some of them. The repertoire has tens of thousands of clones, more than 60% of them found once; the top ten carry roughly 0.98%. The sample was CD4+ T cells from blood buffy coats. Receptors were obtained from a human donor in good health. Each CDR3 is given with its conserved first and last residue. A D gene is named only where the DNA matches it firmly. Only part of the rows carry a size: once, few, many, or a class if the clone is expanded.

cdr3_length: 13; clone_size: few; j_call: TRBJ1-5; v_call: TRBV11-2; d_call: -; cdr3_aa: CASSLENLAPQHF; cdr3_nt: TGTGCCAGCAGCTTAGAGAACCTCGCACCCCAGCATTTT
cdr3_length: 16; clone_size: -; j_call: TRBJ2-3; v_call: TRBV6-1; d_call: -; cdr3_aa: CASSGGPGDLTDTQYF; cdr3_nt: TGTGCCAGCAGTGGAGGGCCGGGAGATTTAACAGATACGCAGTATTTT
cdr3_length: 16; clone_size: -; j_call: TRBJ2-1; v_call: TRBV15; d_call: TRBD2; cdr3_aa: CATSREGKRGTDEQFF; cdr3_nt: TGTGCCACCAGCAGAGAAGGGAAGCGGGGTACGGATGAGCAGTTCTTC
cdr3_length: 15; clone_size: -; j_call: TRBJ2-2; v_call: TRBV25-1; d_call: -; cdr3_aa: CASSFQGGRGGELFF; cdr3_nt: TGTGCCAGCAGCTTTCAGGGGGGAAGGGGCGGGGAGCTGTTTTTT
cdr3_length: 16; clone_size: -; j_call: TRBJ2-5; v_call: TRBV9; d_call: -; cdr3_aa: CASSVALEGNGETQYF; cdr3_nt: TGTGCCAGCAGCGTAGCTTTGGAAGGGAACGGGGAGACCCAGTACTTC
cdr3_length: 11; clone_size: -; j_call: TRBJ1-1; v_call: TRBV29-1; d_call: TRBD1; cdr3_aa: CSVRTGGAPFF; cdr3_nt: TGCAGCGTCCGGACAGGGGGCGCCCCTTTCTTT
cdr3_length: 14; clone_size: -; j_call: TRBJ2-3; v_call: TRBV28; d_call: TRBD2; cdr3_aa: CAITLAGREDTQYF; cdr3_nt: TGTGCCATAACACTAGCGGGGAGGGAGGATACGCAGTATTTT
cdr3_length: 17; clone_size: -; j_call: TRBJ2-6; v_call: TRBV6-1; d_call: TRBD1; cdr3_aa: CASSGRQGAIGANVLTF; cdr3_nt: TGTGCCAGCAGTGGCCGACAGGGGGCGATAGGGGCCAACGTCCTGACTTTC
cdr3_length: 14; clone_size: -; j_call: TRBJ1-6; v_call: TRBV6-5; d_call: TRBD1; cdr3_aa: CASGRDRGNSPLHF; cdr3_nt: TGTGCCAGCGGCCGGGACAGGGGGAATTCACCCCTCCACTTT
cdr3_length: 15; clone_size: -; j_call: TRBJ2-5; v_call: TRBV6-5; d_call: TRBD1; cdr3_aa: CASSQGQGSQETQYF; cdr3_nt: TGTGCCAGCAGCCAAGGACAGGGGAGCCAAGAGACCCAGTACTTC
cdr3_length: 17; clone_size: -; j_call: TRBJ2-3; v_call: TRBV13; d_call: -; cdr3_aa: CASSPGQRIRYTDTQYF; cdr3_nt: TGTGCCAGCAGCCCCGGACAGCGGATACGGTACACAGATACGCAGTATTTT
cdr3_length: 15; clone_size: -; j_call: TRBJ2-3; v_call: TRBV10-2; d_call: -; cdr3_aa: CASSTTRTSTDTQYF; cdr3_nt: TGCGCCAGCAGCACCACTAGAACTAGCACAGATACGCAGTATTTT
cdr3_length: 14; clone_size: -; j_call: TRBJ2-1; v_call: TRBV7-9; d_call: -; cdr3_aa: CASGDTTGYNEQFF; cdr3_nt: TGTGCCAGCGGGGACACAACCGGGTACAATGAGCAGTTCTTC
cdr3_length: 15; clone_size: -; j_call: TRBJ2-3; v_call: TRBV5-4; d_call: -; cdr3_aa: CASSSDRPSTDTQYF; cdr3_nt: TGTGCCAGCAGCTCCGACAGGCCCTCCACAGATACGCAGTATTTT
cdr3_length: 15; clone_size: few; j_call: TRBJ2-5; v_call: TRBV5-1; d_call: -; cdr3_aa: CASSLAQGGAETQYF; cdr3_nt: TGCGCCAGCAGCTTGGCCCAGGGTGGAGCAGAGACCCAGTACTTC
cdr3_length: 12; clone_size: few; j_call: TRBJ1-1; v_call: TRBV12-5; d_call: TRBD1; cdr3_aa: CASGVRDRDAFF; cdr3_nt: TGTGCTAGTGGGGTGCGGGACAGGGACGCTTTCTTT
cdr3_length: 13; clone_size: -; j_call: TRBJ2-5; v_call: TRBV5-4; d_call: -; cdr3_aa: CASSLERQETQYF; cdr3_nt: TGTGCCAGCAGCTTGGAGAGGCAAGAGACCCAGTACTTC
cdr3_length: 13; clone_size: -; j_call: TRBJ1-4; v_call: TRBV29-1; d_call: -; cdr3_aa: CSVVGQGNEKLFF; cdr3_nt: TGCAGCGTTGTGGGGCAGGGGAATGAAAAACTGTTTTTT
cdr3_length: 15; clone_size: few; j_call: TRBJ1-6; v_call: TRBV9; d_call: -; cdr3_aa: CASSGQGSDNSPLHF; cdr3_nt: TGTGCCAGCAGCGGCCAGGGGTCCGATAATTCACCCCTCCACTTT
cdr3_length: 14; clone_size: -; j_call: TRBJ2-2; v_call: TRBV19; d_call: -; cdr3_aa: CASSPWGNTGELFF; cdr3_nt: TGTGCCAGTAGCCCTTGGGGGAACACCGGGGAGCTGTTTTTT
cdr3_length: 14; clone_size: -; j_call: TRBJ2-5; v_call: TRBV7-7; d_call: TRBD2; cdr3_aa: CASSPGLAVETQYF; cdr3_nt: TGTGCCAGCAGCCCGGGACTAGCGGTCGAGACCCAGTACTTC
cdr3_length: 13; clone_size: few; j_call: TRBJ1-1; v_call: TRBV27; d_call: -; cdr3_aa: CASSGLRNTEAFF; cdr3_nt: TGTGCCAGCAGTGGCTTGCGGAACACTGAAGCTTTCTTT
cdr3_length: 14; clone_size: -; j_call: TRBJ1-2; v_call: TRBV9; d_call: -; cdr3_aa: CASSVHTGVYGYTF; cdr3_nt: TGTGCCAGCAGCGTACACACCGGGGTCTATGGCTACACCTTC
cdr3_length: 14; clone_size: -; j_call: TRBJ1-2; v_call: TRBV28; d_call: -; cdr3_aa: CASSPPSQAGGYTF; cdr3_nt: TGTGCCAGCAGTCCCCCCTCGCAGGCGGGTGGCTACACCTTC
cdr3_length: 15; clone_size: -; j_call: TRBJ2-2; v_call: TRBV19; d_call: -; cdr3_aa: CASSIANGNTGELFF; cdr3_nt: TGTGCCAGTAGTATAGCTAACGGGAACACCGGGGAGCTGTTTTTT
cdr3_length: 14; clone_size: -; j_call: TRBJ1-6; v_call: TRBV5-5; d_call: TRBD1; cdr3_aa: CASSPQGNNSPLHF; cdr3_nt: TGTGCCAGCAGCCCACAGGGGAATAATTCACCCCTCCACTTT
cdr3_length: 15; clone_size: -; j_call: TRBJ2-2; v_call: TRBV7-9; d_call: -; cdr3_aa: CASSLRGLETGELFF; cdr3_nt: TGTGCCAGCAGCTTAAGGGGGTTAGAGACCGGGGAGCTGTTTTTT
cdr3_length: 14; clone_size: -; j_call: TRBJ1-2; v_call: TRBV27; d_call: -; cdr3_aa: CASSLSAGNYGYTF; cdr3_nt: TGTGCCAGCAGTTTATCGGCGGGAAACTATGGCTACACCTTC
cdr3_length: 13; clone_size: -; j_call: TRBJ2-5; v_call: TRBV28; d_call: TRBD2; cdr3_aa: CASTSGREETQYF; cdr3_nt: TGTGCCAGCACTAGCGGGAGGGAAGAGACCCAGTACTTC
cdr3_length: 16; clone_size: -; j_call: TRBJ2-5; v_call: TRBV4-2; d_call: TRBD1; cdr3_aa: CASSLTDRGVQETQYF; cdr3_nt: TGTGCCAGCAGTCTTACGGACAGGGGGGTCCAAGAGACCCAGTACTTC
cdr3_length: 12; clone_size: -; j_call: TRBJ1-5; v_call: TRBV30; d_call: -; cdr3_aa: CACGLGNQPQHF; cdr3_nt: TGTGCCTGTGGGCTGGGCAATCAGCCCCAGCATTTT
cdr3_length: 14; clone_size: -; j_call: TRBJ1-5; v_call: TRBV19; d_call: -; cdr3_aa: CASIPAGGNQPQHF; cdr3_nt: TGTGCCAGTATCCCCGCGGGGGGGAATCAGCCCCAGCATTTT